The clone carrying this TCR beta chain was recorded once. Its antigen remains unidentified. The data stem from a study of cytotoxic CD8 clonotypes in ibrutinib-treated CLL. In the study overall: Investigators reported around 25 partial and 2 complete responses; after median about 70 months, roughly 15 patients remained remitted and approximately twelve progressed. General observations from the study: Increased clonality at ibrutinib response gave way to a return toward baseline at progression.

The CDR3 runs 14 residues. The V and J ends lost 4 bases and 9 bases respectively, with 16 bases between them. In germline, CDR1 is LNHDA, CDR2 SQIVND (reference sequence). This table comes from immunoSEQ multiplex PCR, and its TCRdb copy is limited to in-frame clones, with some not included. Of about 160,000 clones in the sample, about 80% were seen once. This receptor was obtained from a human donor with chronic lymphocytic leukemia. The chain links TRBV19 to TRBJ1-5, with a weak D call TRBD1 (6 bases). The sequenced sample was PBMCs, obtained after 12 months of ibrutinib treatment. The CDR3 protein is CASSTPDRRRPQHF. The CDR3 DNA follows: TGTGCCAGTAGTACCCCGGACAGAAGGAGGCCCCAGCATTTT.